These 20 T cell receptor beta chains originate from one sample sequenced in a study of cytomegalovirus exposure and HLA in healthy donors. Primers for the PCR totalled 60 Vbeta and 13 Jbeta. Clones were sequenced by immunoSEQ multiplex PCR, and TCRdb holds only the in-frame ones, with some missing. The repertoire includes 100,000 to 150,000 clones, more than 60% of them detected once, and roughly 13% sits in the top ten. Sequenced material: PBMCs. The receptors were gathered from a woman between 55 and 75 years old in good health and CMV-seropositive.

The chain combines TRBV7-2 with TRBJ2-7; D perhaps matches TRBD1 (5 bases). Germline-derived CDR1 and CDR2 are SGHTA and FQGNSA. The V gene lost 1 base and the J gene lost 3 bases, with 10 bases spanning the gap. This CDR3 is 14 amino acids long. CDR3 loop: CASSLVGENYEQYF. CDR3 DNA sequence: TGTGCCAGCAGCTTAGTAGGGGAAAACTACGAGCAGTACTTC.

The CDR3 loop is CASRDRGGNTIYF. The CDR3 nucleotides are TGTGCCAGCAGAGACAGGGGAGGAAACACCATATATTTT. The J gene is TRBJ1-3, the V gene TRBV6-6; TRBD1 matches 8 bases. The CDR3 contains 13 residues. The V and J ends lost 6 bases and 4 bases, in that order; junction bases with no gene match: 2. Germline CDR1 reads MNHNY; CDR2 reads SVGAGI (reference sequence).

The chain carries TRBV10-1 and TRBJ2-7; possible D gene TRBD2, 6 bases. V was clipped by 11 bases and J by 3 bases, with 17 bases between them. Germline V CDR1 and CDR2: WNHNN, SYGVQD (reference sequence). The CDR3 contains 13 residues. The CDR3 protein is CAPRVRGFYEQYF. CDR3 sequence (DNA): TGCGCCCCAAGGGTCCGGGGGTTCTACGAGCAGTACTTC.

The gene calls are TRBV4-1 and TRBJ2-7, with D possibly being TRBD1 (5 bases). Germline CDR1 reads MGHRA; CDR2 reads YSYEKL. Trimming took off 4 bases at V and 1 base at J, with 11 bases between the two ends. CDR3 length: 14 amino acids. This chain's CDR3 is CASSPQTGSYEQYF. CDR3 nucleotides: TGCGCCAGCAGCCCGCAAACAGGATCCTACGAGCAGTACTTC.

This chain joins TRBV2 and TRBJ2-5; D is perhaps TRBD2 (6 bases). The CDR3 runs to 13 residues. Germline loops: CDR1 SNHLY, CDR2 FYNNEI. V lost 2 bases and J 4 bases, leaving 8 bases between the germline ends. CDR3 amino acids: CASSERGRETQYF. The CDR3 bases are TGTGCCAGCAGTGAACGGGGGAGAGAGACCCAGTACTTC.

The chain couples TRBV6-5 to TRBJ2-5; 8 positions agree with TRBD1. Looked up from germline, CDR1 is MNHEY and CDR2 is SVGAGI. Trimming cost V 0 bases and J 4 bases; bases outside gene matches: 7. This CDR3 has 16 residues. The CDR3: CASSYSGRGPGETQYF. In DNA form, the CDR3 reads TGTGCCAGCAGTTACTCGGGCAGGGGGCCAGGAGAGACCCAGTACTTC.

The V call is TRBV4-3, the J call TRBJ2-2; D call uncertain. This CDR3 is 15 amino acids long. V was clipped by 0 bases and J by 6 bases, with 11 bases between them. The V gene's germline CDR1 is LGHNA and CDR2 YSLEER. CDR3 nucleotide sequence: TGCGCCAGCAGCCAAGAGGTGCGGAGTCCCGGGGAGCTGTTTTTT. Protein: CASSQEVRSPGELFF.

V gene TRBV7-2 combines with J gene TRBJ2-1, with D uncertain. V lost 1 base to trimming and J lost 6 bases, with 7 bases between them. The CDR3 consists of 13 residues. Per the germline V gene, CDR1 is SGHTA and CDR2 is FQGNSA. The CDR3 nucleotides are TGTGCCAGCAGCTTAGTTCTAATCAATGAGCAGTTCTTC. This sequence encodes CASSLVLINEQFF.

The gene calls are TRBV21-1 and TRBJ2-7; the table assigns TRBD1, which was not confirmed against the DNA. TRBV21-1 is flagged as a pseudogene. The CDR3 runs 15 residues. The CDR3 sequence is CASKATQARSYEQYF. CDR3 in DNA: TGTGCCAGCAAGGCGACCCAGGCCCGCTCCTACGAGCAGTACTTC.

This chain uses TRBV19 with TRBJ2-2; no definite D call. Germline assignment: CDR1 LNHDA and CDR2 SQIVND (reference sequence). Between the trimmed V and J ends, which lost 5 bases and 5 bases, there was a span of 15 bases. The CDR3 covers 15 residues. The CDR3, as DNA: TGTGCCAGTAGTTACCAGGCCTTAAGGACCGGGGAGCTGTTTTTT. Translated: CASSYQALRTGELFF.

The V gene is TRBV5-1, the J gene TRBJ1-6; 9 nucleotides line up with TRBD1. CDR3 length: 16 amino acids. The trim removed 4 bases at V and 9 bases at J, leaving 11 bases unmatched. Germline-derived CDR1 and CDR2 are SGHRS and YFSETQ. The CDR3 loop reads CASSPQITGGVSPLHF. The CDR3 nucleotides read TGCGCCAGCAGCCCACAGATTACAGGGGGCGTTTCACCCCTCCACTTT.

J is TRBJ2-3 and V is TRBV7-2, with D maybe TRBD2 (6 bases). Trimming stripped 6 bases from V and 4 bases from J, with 14 bases between. This CDR3 is built from 14 residues. Germline V gives CDR1 SGHTA, CDR2 FQGNSA. The CDR3 DNA is TGTGCCAGCAGACCCCGGGAGTGGTCAGATACGCAGTATTTT. Encoded protein: CASRPREWSDTQYF.

J is TRBJ2-5 and V is TRBV11-2, with 12 bases lining up with TRBD2. V shed 5 bases, J shed 2 bases, and the junction held 6 bases outside the gene matches. The CDR3 covers 16 residues. Germline CDR1 and CDR2: SGHAT and FQNNGV. In DNA form, the CDR3 reads TGTGCCAGCAGCCCAGGGACTAGCGGGCTTCAAGAGACCCAGTACTTC. It specifies CASSPGTSGLQETQYF.

The chain employs TRBV27 and TRBJ1-1; TRBD1 aligns across 9 bases. This CDR3 contains 14 residues. From germline, CDR1 is MNHEY and CDR2 SMNVEV (reference sequence). V gave up 6 bases and J gave up 1 base; unmatched junction bases: 3. The CDR3 DNA reads TGTGCCAGCAGCCTGGGACAGGGGAACACTGAAGCTTTCTTT. It yields the protein CASSLGQGNTEAFF.

This clone was detected only once. This chain joins TRBV5-6 and TRBJ1-2, with 9 nucleotides matching TRBD1. Germline CDR1 reads SGHDT; CDR2 reads YYEEEE. The CDR3 totals 14 residues. V trimming: 4 bases; J trimming: 5 bases; junction bases outside the gene matches: 6. CDR3 DNA: TGTGCCAGCAGCCTACAGGGGGCGTCTTATGGCTACACCTTC. It is translated as CASSLQGASYGYTF.

The chain is built from TRBV9 and TRBJ1-1; no definite D call. CDR3 length: 13 residues. V lost 0 bases and J lost 8, with 11 bases in between. Germline assignment: CDR1 SGDLS and CDR2 YYNGEE. CDR3 sequence (DNA): TGTGCCAGCAGCGTAGGGACTGCCGAAGAAGCTTTCTTT. It is translated as CASSVGTAEEAFF.

About this clone: The sample carries other DNA sequences with the same CDR3. This chain uses TRBV7-3 with TRBJ2-1; possible D gene TRBD2, 5 bases. V lost 2 bases, J lost 4 bases, and 15 bases lay in between. Germline V gene sequence: CDR1 SGHTA, CDR2 FQGTGA. The CDR3 extends over 16 amino acids. The CDR3 DNA is TGTGCCAGCAGCTTATCGTTCACTAGTCCTTACAATGAGCAGTTCTTC. It is translated as CASSLSFTSPYNEQFF.

The V gene is TRBV4-1, the J gene TRBJ2-5, with a possible D match to TRBD2 (6 bases). V dropped 4 bases and J dropped 3 bases, with 15 bases sitting between them. Germline V gives CDR1 MGHRA, CDR2 YSYEKL. The CDR3 length is 15 residues. CDR3 in DNA: TGCGCCAGCAGCCGAGGGCATTCGGGGGAAGAGACCCAGTACTTC. It codes for CASSRGHSGEETQYF.

The V call is TRBV7-9, the J call TRBJ2-1; 12 bases match TRBD1. J was trimmed by 8 bases and V by 7 bases; bases with no gene match: 18. From germline, CDR1 is SEHNR and CDR2 FQNEAQ (reference sequence). The CDR3 has 18 amino acids. CDR3 protein: CASNLGDRGRTGGDEQFF. The CDR3 nucleotides read TGTGCCAGCAACCTAGGGGACAGGGGGCGGACCGGCGGGGATGAGCAGTTCTTC.

The chain uses TRBV7-9 and TRBJ2-2; TRBD1 matches at 7 bases. This CDR3 spans 14 amino acids. Germline V gene data show CDR1 as SEHNR and CDR2 as FQNEAQ (reference sequence). Losses at the gene ends were 3 bases for V and 5 bases for J; bases not matched to a gene: 3. CDR3 region: CASSFEGATGELFF. The CDR3 nucleotides are TGTGCCAGCAGCTTTGAGGGGGCAACCGGGGAGCTGTTTTTT.